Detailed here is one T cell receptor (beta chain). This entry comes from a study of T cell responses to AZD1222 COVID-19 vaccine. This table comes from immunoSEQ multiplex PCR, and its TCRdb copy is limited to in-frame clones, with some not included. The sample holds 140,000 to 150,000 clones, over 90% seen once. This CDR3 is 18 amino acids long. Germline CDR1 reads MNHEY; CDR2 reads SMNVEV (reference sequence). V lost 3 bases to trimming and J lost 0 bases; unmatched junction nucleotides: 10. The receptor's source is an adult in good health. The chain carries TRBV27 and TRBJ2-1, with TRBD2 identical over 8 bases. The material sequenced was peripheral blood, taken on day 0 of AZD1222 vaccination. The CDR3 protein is CASSFHPSGSYSYNEQFF. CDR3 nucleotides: TGTGCCAGCAGTTTTCACCCCAGCGGGAGTTACTCCTACAATGAGCAGTTCTTC.